The 21 T cell receptor beta chains listed next were all sequenced from one sample in a study of identical twins (dated by TCRdb to about 2016). Libraries were built with 5' RACE. This sample was sequenced with an Illumina HiSeq 2000. TCRdb applied fastp at Q25 and MiXCR to the public reads, then kept only in-frame beta chains. Records with the same CDR3 protein are collapsed into one entry carrying the most frequent genes and DNA. In this sample the table shows a few hundred thousand distinct CDR3 sequences, 7.5% to 10% of which occur a single time. 2.5% to 3.5% of the sample lies in the top ten. This same sample was also part of a study on yellow fever vaccine responses in identical twins.

The sequenced sample was PBMCs. The receptor source for this set is a woman between 18 and 29 years old in good health.

This clonotype appeared many times. This rearrangement joins TRBV9 to TRBJ2-7, with D possibly TRBD2 on 6 matching bases. Between the trimmed V and J ends, which lost 0 bases and 3 bases, there was a span of 13 bases. This CDR3 region has 15 residues. Germline V lookup: CDR1 SGDLS, CDR2 YYNGEE. Here the CDR3 reads CASSVGASAHYEQYF. The CDR3 nucleotides read TGTGCCAGCAGCGTAGGGGCTAGCGCGCACTACGAGCAGTACTTC.

This clonotype has a count of ten or more. The J gene is TRBJ1-1, the V gene TRBV25-1; D is unclear. Trimming removed 6 bases at V and 8 bases at J, with 16 bases between. The CDR3 has 13 residues. Germline lookup yields CDR1 MGHDK and CDR2 SYGVNS. CDR3: CASSPSGGVEAFF. The CDR3 coding sequence is TGTGCCAGCAGCCCCAGTGGTGGAGTAGAAGCTTTCTTT.

V usage is TRBV4-3 and J usage is TRBJ2-1, with D possibly being TRBD2 (6 bases). Germline lookup yields CDR1 LGHNA and CDR2 YSLEER. The CDR3 is 14 residues long. Trimming removed 5 bases at V and 6 bases at J, with 14 bases between. The CDR3 reads CASSTGDGGNEQFF. DNA of the CDR3: TGCGCCAGCAGCACTGGGGACGGGGGCAATGAGCAGTTCTTC.

This clonotype was counted ten times or more. This chain links TRBV5-1 with TRBJ2-3; D might be TRBD2 (5 bases). CDR1 SGHRS and CDR2 YFSETQ come from the germline V gene. Between the trimmed V and J ends, which lost 5 bases and 6 bases, there was a span of 13 bases. The CDR3 runs 13 residues. DNA of the CDR3: TGCGCCAGCAGATCACTAGGAATTGATACGCAGTATTTT. It specifies CASRSLGIDTQYF.

This clonotype was seen many times. The rearrangement joins TRBV7-9 to TRBJ2-3, with D hard to call. This CDR3 is built from 14 residues. CDR1 and CDR2 (germline): SEHNR, FQNEAQ (reference sequence). The V gene lost 0 bases and the J gene lost 2 bases, with 6 bases spanning the gap. The CDR3 coding sequence is TGTGCCAGCAGCTTAGCAGCTTACACAGATACGCAGTATTTT. Translating it yields CASSLAAYTDTQYF.

The rearrangement links TRBV14 to TRBJ2-1, with D perhaps being TRBD1 or TRBD2 (5 bases each). The V gene's germline CDR1 is SGHDN and CDR2 FVKESK. V was shortened by 3 bases and J by 10 bases, with 19 bases between the two germline ends. The CDR3 is 15 residues long. The CDR3 region has the DNA TGTGCCAGCAGCCACTCCGGGACCATCTCTTCCGAGCAGTTCTTC. Protein sequence: CASSHSGTISSEQFF.

This clonotype was seen at least ten times. The rearrangement links TRBV11-1 to TRBJ2-1; D not resolved. The CDR3 extends over 15 amino acids. Germline V gene data show CDR1 as SGHAT and CDR2 as FQDESV (reference sequence). The V and J ends lost 1 base and 6 bases respectively, with 13 bases between them. This CDR3 reads CASSLGGIGINEQFF. Here the CDR3 DNA reads TGTGCCAGCAGCTTAGGAGGTATAGGTATCAATGAGCAGTTCTTC.

This clonotype appeared a few times. The J gene is TRBJ2-7, the V gene TRBV6-5; 7 bases are a match to TRBD2. V lost 0 bases and J lost 0; bases outside the gene matches: 2. This CDR3 is built from 15 residues. Looked up from germline, CDR1 is MNHEY and CDR2 is SVGAGI. In DNA form, the CDR3 reads TGTGCCAGCAGTTACTCCTCTAGCGGCTCCTACGAGCAGTACTTC. Translating it yields CASSYSSSGSYEQYF.

The chain uses TRBV30 and TRBJ2-7; D gene unclear. This CDR3 is built from 13 residues. Germline CDR1 GTSNPN, CDR2 SVGIG (reference sequence). Trimming took 0 bases from V and 2 from J, leaving 8 bases between them. CDR3 in DNA: TGTGCCTGGAGTGTGGCCAAAACCTACGAGCAGTACTTC. Its protein product is CAWSVAKTYEQYF.

This clonotype was seen at least ten times. CDR3 sequence reads: CASSLGAGQLYEQYF. For the CDR3, the DNA is TGTGCCAGCAGCCTAGGGGCGGGACAGCTCTACGAGCAGTACTTC. The chain employs TRBV12-3 or TRBV12-4 and TRBJ2-7, with TRBD1 as a possible D gene (7 bases). V lost 6 bases and J lost 3, with 18 bases in between. CDR3 length equals 15 residues.

V usage is TRBV5-1 and J usage is TRBJ1-1; possible D gene TRBD1, 5 bases. The CDR3 is 15 residues long. CDR1 is SGHRS and CDR2 is YFSETQ in the germline V gene. Trimming took 3 bases from V and 8 from J, leaving 20 bases between them. The CDR3: CASSYTGTENGEAFF. CDR3 nucleotide sequence: TGCGCCAGCAGCTACACCGGGACTGAGAATGGCGAAGCTTTCTTT. The whole variable domain, filled in from reference TRBV5-1 and TRBJ1-1, reads KAGVTQTPRYLIKTRGQQVTLSCSPISGHRSVSWYQQTPGQGLQFLFEYFSETQRNKGNFPGRFSGRQFSNSRSEMNVSTLELGDSALYLCASSYTGTENGEAFFGQGTRLTVV.

This clonotype was detected a few times. This chain links TRBV24-1 with TRBJ2-1; D is uncertain. Trimming stripped 4 bases from V and 7 bases from J, with 7 bases between. The CDR3 contains 12 residues. Germline CDR1 is KGHDR and CDR2 is SFDVKD. This CDR3 is CATSERLNEQFF. CDR3 nucleotide sequence: TGTGCCACCAGTGAGCGTCTGAATGAGCAGTTCTTC.

There are many counts of this clonotype. Here the CDR3 reads CAGTFGTKETQYF. The DNA for the CDR3 is TGTGCCGGCACCTTCGGGACGAAAGAGACCCAGTACTTC. The gene calls are TRBV2 and TRBJ2-5; either TRBD1 or TRBD2 may supply D (5 bases each). This CDR3 region has 13 residues. Germline values: CDR1 SNHLY, CDR2 FYNNEI. Trimming pared 11 bases from V and 3 bases from J, leaving 16 bases between.

The chain employs TRBV4-2 and TRBJ2-1; 7 bases map to TRBD2. Trimming at V came to 2 bases and at J to 12 bases, leaving 10 bases not matched to a gene. The CDR3 is 14 amino acids. Germline lookup yields CDR1 LGHNA and CDR2 YNFKEQ. The CDR3 DNA reads as TGTGCCAGCAGCCAACTCTTCGCGGGGGAGGGGCAGTTCTTC. Encoded protein: CASSQLFAGEGQFF.

The CDR3 region has the DNA TGCAGCGTTGTGGATGCCCTAGGGACCTACGAGCAGTACTTC. Translating it yields CSVVDALGTYEQYF. V and J are TRBV29-1 and TRBJ2-7; no clear D gene. The CDR3 runs to 14 residues. Germline V gene data show CDR1 as SQVTM and CDR2 as ANQGSEA. V lost 4 bases, J lost 2 bases, and 15 bases lay in between.

This clonotype has only a few counts. This rearrangement joins TRBV11-2 to TRBJ2-4; 8 bases line up with TRBD1. The germline V gene encodes CDR1 SGHAT and CDR2 FQNNGV. This CDR3 is 15 amino acids long. Unmatched junction bases numbered 7, after V lost 4 bases and J lost 5 bases. The CDR3 sequence is CASSSTSGGQNIQYF. CDR3 DNA sequence: TGTGCCAGCAGCTCCACGTCAGGGGGCCAAAACATTCAGTACTTC.

This clonotype was seen repeatedly, ten times or more. The chain employs TRBV28 and TRBJ2-7; D gene uncertain. The CDR3 has 15 residues. V lost 6 bases and J lost 2, with 17 bases in between. Per germline, CDR1 MDHEN and CDR2 SYDVKM. CDR3 region: CASRDVRRPPYEQYF. The DNA for the CDR3 is TGTGCCAGCAGGGACGTTAGACGGCCGCCCTACGAGCAGTACTTC. Drawing the rest from reference TRBV28 and TRBJ2-7, the complete variable domain is DVKVTQSSRYLVKRTGEKVFLECVQDMDHENMFWYRQDPGLGLRLIYFSYDVKMKEKGDIPEGYSVSREKKERFSLILESASTNQTSMYLCASRDVRRPPYEQYFGPGTRLTVT.

This sequence joins TRBV18 and TRBJ1-3; maybe TRBD1 (5 bases). CDR3 length: 15 amino acids. The V end lost 0 bases, the J end lost 1 base, and 7 bases lay between the germline ends. Germline V gene data show CDR1 as KGHSH and CDR2 as LQKENI. CDR3 amino acids: CASSPPRGSGNTIYF. In nucleotides, the CDR3 is TGTGCCAGCTCACCACCGCGGGGGTCTGGAAACACCATATATTTT.

This clonotype was seen only a few times. This rearrangement joins TRBV3-1 to TRBJ2-5; 8 bases fit TRBD1. This CDR3 is built from 16 residues. The trim removed 1 base at V and 5 bases at J, leaving 9 bases unmatched. Germline-derived CDR1 and CDR2 are LGHDT and YNNKEL (reference sequence). CDR3 in amino acids: CASSQVTGTGAETQYF. DNA for the CDR3: TGTGCCAGCAGCCAAGTCACCGGGACAGGCGCTGAGACCCAGTACTTC.

The sample holds many counts of this clonotype. The chain has TRBV29-1 and TRBJ1-1, with D tentatively TRBD1 (5 bases). Germline CDR1 and CDR2: SQVTM and ANQGSEA. The CDR3 loop spans 14 amino acids. V lost 3 bases and J 7 bases, leaving 18 bases between the germline ends. CDR3 in amino acids: CSVDDVAGRVEAFF. The CDR3 DNA reads as TGCAGCGTTGATGATGTGGCAGGGAGAGTTGAAGCTTTCTTT.

The rearrangement joins TRBV4-1 to TRBJ2-3; 14 positions agree with TRBD2. CDR1 and CDR2 from the germline V gene are MGHRA and YSYEKL. After removal of 1 base from V and 2 bases from J, the junction contained 5 bases not matched to a gene. This CDR3 spans 18 amino acids. The CDR3 region has the DNA TGCGCCAGCAGCCAAGCCTCGACTAGCGGGAGGGCCACAGATACGCAGTATTTT. Protein product: CASSQASTSGRATDTQYF.